This is a list of T cell receptor beta chains from one sample in a study of T cell responses to AZD1222 COVID-19 vaccine. The protocol was immunoSEQ multiplex PCR, while the TCRdb copy is restricted to in-frame clones and leaves out a portion. The data show 75,000 to 85,000 clones, with approximately 90% seen just once and 9.5% to 13% held by the top ten. The sequencing used peripheral blood, collected 28 days after the second AZD1222 dose. All receptors derive from an adult who received the AZD1222 COVID-19 vaccine. Each CDR3 is given with its conserved first and last residue. Fields, in order: J gene, V gene, D gene, clone size, CDR3 DNA, CDR3 protein. D genes are given only for firm matches. Clone size is not always given. Where it is, it says once, few, many or a class for expanded clones.

j_call: TRBJ2-7
v_call: TRBV14
d_call: .
clone_size: .
cdr3_nt: TGTGCCAGCAGCCGGGACGTCGGGAAGCAGTACTTC
cdr3_aa: CASSRDVGKQYF

j_call: TRBJ1-3
v_call: TRBV11-2
d_call: .
clone_size: .
cdr3_nt: TGTGCCAGCAGTTCAGGGGTGGGAAACACCATATATTTT
cdr3_aa: CASSSGVGNTIYF

j_call: TRBJ2-7
v_call: TRBV7-2
d_call: .
clone_size: .
cdr3_nt: TGTGCCAGCACCTCATCCTACGAGCAGTACTTC
cdr3_aa: CASTSSYEQYF

j_call: TRBJ2-7
v_call: TRBV4-2
d_call: .
clone_size: .
cdr3_nt: TGTGCCAGCAGCCAAGAACAGGGAGGGTTCTACGAGCAGTACTTC
cdr3_aa: CASSQEQGGFYEQYF

j_call: TRBJ1-2
v_call: TRBV29-1
d_call: .
clone_size: .
cdr3_nt: TGCAGCGTTGAAGGCCTCCAGGTTTGGGATGGCTACACCTTC
cdr3_aa: CSVEGLQVWDGYTF

j_call: TRBJ1-1
v_call: TRBV11-3
d_call: .
clone_size: .
cdr3_nt: TGTGCCAGCAGCGTAAGGGAGAACACTGAAGCTTTCTTT
cdr3_aa: CASSVRENTEAFF

j_call: TRBJ1-4
v_call: TRBV11-2
d_call: TRBD1
clone_size: .
cdr3_nt: TGTGCCAGCAGCTTAAGTCAGGGGGCCACGAATGAAAAACTGTTTTTT
cdr3_aa: CASSLSQGATNEKLFF

j_call: TRBJ1-5
v_call: TRBV6-5
d_call: TRBD1
clone_size: .
cdr3_nt: TGTGCCAGTAGCGATGGACAGGGGACTCAGCCCCAGCATTTT
cdr3_aa: CASSDGQGTQPQHF

j_call: TRBJ1-5
v_call: TRBV7-3
d_call: .
clone_size: .
cdr3_nt: TGTGCCAGCAGCCCAGCACCAGGGCAGCCCCAGCATTTT
cdr3_aa: CASSPAPGQPQHF

j_call: TRBJ1-2
v_call: TRBV7-9
d_call: TRBD1
clone_size: once
cdr3_nt: TGTGCCAGCAAACCGGGACAGGGATCCTATGGCTACACCTTC
cdr3_aa: CASKPGQGSYGYTF

j_call: TRBJ2-3
v_call: TRBV6-6
d_call: TRBD1
clone_size: .
cdr3_nt: TGTGCCAGCACCCCCGTGAGGGGGCAGGATACGCAGTATTTT
cdr3_aa: CASTPVRGQDTQYF

j_call: TRBJ2-7
v_call: TRBV19
d_call: .
clone_size: .
cdr3_nt: TGTGCCAGTAGTATCCCCCCGCAGTCCTACGAGCAGTACTTC
cdr3_aa: CASSIPPQSYEQYF

j_call: TRBJ2-1
v_call: TRBV7-3
d_call: .
clone_size: .
cdr3_nt: TGTGCCAGCAGCCAATCCACGGGCAGGGCTTTCTACAATGAGCAGTTCTTC
cdr3_aa: CASSQSTGRAFYNEQFF

j_call: TRBJ1-5
v_call: TRBV19
d_call: .
clone_size: .
cdr3_nt: TGTGCCAGTAGTACCCTACAGGGTATGTCAGGTCAGCCCCAGCATTTT
cdr3_aa: CASSTLQGMSGQPQHF

j_call: TRBJ2-1
v_call: TRBV6-5
d_call: .
clone_size: .
cdr3_nt: TGTGCCAGCAGTTACACTAGCTATGAGCAGTTCTTC
cdr3_aa: CASSYTSYEQFF

j_call: TRBJ1-1
v_call: TRBV4-3
d_call: .
clone_size: .
cdr3_nt: TGCGCCAGCAGCCAAGATCTCAGCGCTGAAGCTTTCTTT
cdr3_aa: CASSQDLSAEAFF

j_call: TRBJ2-1
v_call: TRBV7-3
d_call: .
clone_size: .
cdr3_nt: TGTGCCAGCAGCTTCCAAGGCGGAGAGCAGTTCTTC
cdr3_aa: CASSFQGGEQFF

j_call: TRBJ2-3
v_call: TRBV21-1
d_call: .
clone_size: .
cdr3_nt: TGTGCCAGCAGCGAAGGGAGGGGGTTACAGGGGGATACGCAGTATTTT
cdr3_aa: CASSEGRGLQGDTQYF

j_call: TRBJ2-5
v_call: TRBV4-2
d_call: TRBD2
clone_size: .
cdr3_nt: TGTGCCAGCAGCCACCAAGCCCCGACTAGCGGGGGAATAGAGACCCAGTACTTC
cdr3_aa: CASSHQAPTSGGIETQYF

j_call: TRBJ2-5
v_call: TRBV27
d_call: TRBD2
clone_size: .
cdr3_nt: TGTGCCAGCAGTTTGACGGGACTAGTCCAAGAGACCCAGTACTTC
cdr3_aa: CASSLTGLVQETQYF

j_call: TRBJ1-1
v_call: TRBV7-3
d_call: .
clone_size: .
cdr3_nt: TGTGCCAGCAGCTTAAACCCCCTTTTGAACACTGAAGCTTTCTTT
cdr3_aa: CASSLNPLLNTEAFF

j_call: TRBJ2-7
v_call: TRBV19
d_call: TRBD1
clone_size: .
cdr3_nt: TGTGCCAGTAGTATACGACAGGGTGGAGGTTTGAACGAGCAGTACTTC
cdr3_aa: CASSIRQGGGLNEQYF

j_call: TRBJ2-1
v_call: TRBV3-1/TRBV3-2
d_call: .
clone_size: .
cdr3_nt: TGTGCCAGCAGCCCCCGAGCCTACAATGAGCAGTTCTTC
cdr3_aa: CASSPRAYNEQFF

j_call: TRBJ2-2
v_call: TRBV2
d_call: .
clone_size: few
cdr3_nt: TGTGCCAGCAGTATAGCGGCGAACACCGGGGAGCTGTTTTTT
cdr3_aa: CASSIAANTGELFF

j_call: TRBJ1-5
v_call: TRBV6-5
d_call: .
clone_size: .
cdr3_nt: TGTGCCAGCAATTCTCCGGAGGTAAATCAGCCCCAGCATTTT
cdr3_aa: CASNSPEVNQPQHF

j_call: TRBJ2-5
v_call: TRBV20-1
d_call: .
clone_size: .
cdr3_nt: TGCAGTGCTGACCGTAGAGAGACCCAGTACTTC
cdr3_aa: CSADRRETQYF

j_call: TRBJ1-5
v_call: TRBV2
d_call: .
clone_size: .
cdr3_nt: TGTGCCAGCAGTGAAAGCCTGGGGGCATTTGGCAATCAGCCCCAGCATTTT
cdr3_aa: CASSESLGAFGNQPQHF

j_call: TRBJ2-1
v_call: TRBV7-9
d_call: .
clone_size: .
cdr3_nt: TGTGCCAGCAGCTTAATAGGGGACAATGAGCAGTTCTTC
cdr3_aa: CASSLIGDNEQFF

j_call: TRBJ1-4
v_call: TRBV27
d_call: .
clone_size: .
cdr3_nt: TGTGCCAGCGGAGGGGGTTACGGAACTAATGAAAAACTGTTTTTT
cdr3_aa: CASGGGYGTNEKLFF

j_call: TRBJ2-3
v_call: TRBV19
d_call: TRBD1
clone_size: .
cdr3_nt: TGTGCCAGTAGTCCATACAGGGGACGAGATACGCAGTATTTT
cdr3_aa: CASSPYRGRDTQYF

j_call: TRBJ2-1
v_call: TRBV24-1
d_call: .
clone_size: once
cdr3_nt: TGTGCCACCAGTGACCGAGGACGGGGGGCCTCTCCCCAATATCTGTTCTTC
cdr3_aa: CATSDRGRGASPQYLFF